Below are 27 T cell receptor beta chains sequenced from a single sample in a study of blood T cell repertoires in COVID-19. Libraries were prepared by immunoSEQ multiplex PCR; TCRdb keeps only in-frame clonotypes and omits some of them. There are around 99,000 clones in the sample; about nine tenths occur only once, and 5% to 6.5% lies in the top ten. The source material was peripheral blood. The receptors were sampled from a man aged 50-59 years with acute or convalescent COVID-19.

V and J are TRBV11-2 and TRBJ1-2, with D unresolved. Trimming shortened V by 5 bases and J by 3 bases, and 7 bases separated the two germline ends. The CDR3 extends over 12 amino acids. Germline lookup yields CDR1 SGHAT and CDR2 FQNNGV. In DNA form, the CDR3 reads TGTGCCAGCAGCCCCGGGGACTATGGCTACACCTTC. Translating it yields CASSPGDYGYTF. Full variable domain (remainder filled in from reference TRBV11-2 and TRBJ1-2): EAGVAQSPRYKIIEKRQSVAFWCNPISGHATLYWYQQILGQGPKLLIQFQNNGVVDDSQLPKDRFSAERLKGVDSTLKIQPAKLEDSAVYLCASSPGDYGYTFGSGTRLTVV.

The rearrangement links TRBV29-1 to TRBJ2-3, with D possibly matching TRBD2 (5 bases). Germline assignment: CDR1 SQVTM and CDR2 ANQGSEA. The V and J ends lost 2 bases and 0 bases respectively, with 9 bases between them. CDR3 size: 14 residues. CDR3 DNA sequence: TGCAGCGTTGAAAGGCGGACTAGCACAGATACGCAGTATTTT. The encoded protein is CSVERRTSTDTQYF.

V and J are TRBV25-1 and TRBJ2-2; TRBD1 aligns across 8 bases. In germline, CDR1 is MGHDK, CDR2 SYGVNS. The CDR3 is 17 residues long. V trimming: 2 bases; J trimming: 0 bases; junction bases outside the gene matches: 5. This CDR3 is CASSENPTGANTGELFF. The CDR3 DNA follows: TGTGCCAGCAGTGAAAATCCGACAGGGGCGAACACCGGGGAGCTGTTTTTT.

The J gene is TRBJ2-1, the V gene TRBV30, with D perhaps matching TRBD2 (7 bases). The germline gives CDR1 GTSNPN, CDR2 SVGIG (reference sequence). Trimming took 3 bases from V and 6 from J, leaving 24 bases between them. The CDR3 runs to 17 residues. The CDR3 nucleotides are TGTGCCTGGAGAGTCCCCCCTCAGGGGAGGGTAATCAATGAGCAGTTCTTC. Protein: CAWRVPPQGRVINEQFF.

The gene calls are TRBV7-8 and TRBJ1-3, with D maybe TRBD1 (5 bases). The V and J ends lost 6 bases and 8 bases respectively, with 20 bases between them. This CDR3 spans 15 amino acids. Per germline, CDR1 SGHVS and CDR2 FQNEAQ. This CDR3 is CASRTGPQGPHTIYF. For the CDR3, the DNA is TGTGCCAGCAGAACAGGCCCGCAGGGCCCACACACCATATATTTT.

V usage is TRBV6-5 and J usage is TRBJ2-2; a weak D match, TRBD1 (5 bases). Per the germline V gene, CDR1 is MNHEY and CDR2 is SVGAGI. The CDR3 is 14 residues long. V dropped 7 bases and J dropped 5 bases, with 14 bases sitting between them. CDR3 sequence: CASTDSWQTGELFF. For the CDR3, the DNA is TGTGCCAGCACCGACAGTTGGCAAACCGGGGAGCTGTTTTTT.

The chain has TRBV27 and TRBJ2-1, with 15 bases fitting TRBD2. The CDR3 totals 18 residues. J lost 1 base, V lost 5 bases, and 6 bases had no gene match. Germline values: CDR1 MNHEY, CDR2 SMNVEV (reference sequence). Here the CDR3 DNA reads TGTGCCAGCAGTCCCGGACTAGCGGGAGGGGGGTCCTACAATGAGCAGTTCTTC. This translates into CASSPGLAGGGSYNEQFF.

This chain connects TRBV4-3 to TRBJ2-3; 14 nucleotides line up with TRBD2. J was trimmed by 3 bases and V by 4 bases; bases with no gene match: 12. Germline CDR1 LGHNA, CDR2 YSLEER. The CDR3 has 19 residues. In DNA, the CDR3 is TGCGCCAGCAGCCGCGTACGGTCCGGGACTAGCGGGAGAACAGATACGCAGTATTTT. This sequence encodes CASSRVRSGTSGRTDTQYF.

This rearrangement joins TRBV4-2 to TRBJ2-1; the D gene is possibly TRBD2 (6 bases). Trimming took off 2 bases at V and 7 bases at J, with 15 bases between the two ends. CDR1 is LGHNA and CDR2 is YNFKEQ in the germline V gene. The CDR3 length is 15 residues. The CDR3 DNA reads TGTGCCAGCAGCCAACGGGACTCCCGTGGGAATGAGCAGTTCTTC. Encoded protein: CASSQRDSRGNEQFF.

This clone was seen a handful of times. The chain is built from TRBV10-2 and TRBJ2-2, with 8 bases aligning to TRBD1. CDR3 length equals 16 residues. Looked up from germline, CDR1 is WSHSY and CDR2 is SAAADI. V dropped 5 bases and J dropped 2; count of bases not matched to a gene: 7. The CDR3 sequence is CASSWGTGPNTGELFF. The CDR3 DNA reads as TGCGCCAGCAGTTGGGGGACAGGCCCCAACACCGGGGAGCTGTTTTTT.

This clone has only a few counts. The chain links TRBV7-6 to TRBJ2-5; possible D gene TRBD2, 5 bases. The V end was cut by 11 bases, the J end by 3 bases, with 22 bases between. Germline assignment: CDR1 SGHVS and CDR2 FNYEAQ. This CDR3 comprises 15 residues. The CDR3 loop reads CAGPAVYEGKETQYF. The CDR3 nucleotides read TGTGCCGGTCCGGCGGTTTACGAGGGAAAAGAGACCCAGTACTTC.

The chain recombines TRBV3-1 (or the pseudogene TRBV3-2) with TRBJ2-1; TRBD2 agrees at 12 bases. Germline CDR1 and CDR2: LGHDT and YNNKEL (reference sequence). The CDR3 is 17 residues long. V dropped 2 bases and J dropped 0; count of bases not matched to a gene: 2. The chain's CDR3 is CASSQTSGGYSYNEQFF. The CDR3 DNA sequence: TGTGCCAGCAGCCAAACTAGCGGGGGGTACTCCTACAATGAGCAGTTCTTC.

The CDR3 sequence is CASSFNRARSNYGYTF. In DNA, the CDR3 is TGTGCCAGCAGCTTTAACAGGGCCCGCAGTAACTATGGCTACACCTTC. The chain joins TRBV5-5 to TRBJ1-2; tentative D call: TRBD1 (6 bases). The CDR3 runs 16 residues. V lost 2 bases to trimming and J lost 1 base, with 15 bases between them. Looked up from germline, CDR1 is SGHKS and CDR2 is YYEKEE (reference sequence).

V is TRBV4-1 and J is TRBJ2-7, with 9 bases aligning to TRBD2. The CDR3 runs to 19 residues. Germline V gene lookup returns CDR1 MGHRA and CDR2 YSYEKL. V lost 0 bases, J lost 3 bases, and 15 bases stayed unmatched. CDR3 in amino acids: CASSQDLGREGLGFYEQYF. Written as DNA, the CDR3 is TGCGCCAGCAGCCAAGATCTTGGGCGGGAGGGTCTGGGATTCTACGAGCAGTACTTC.

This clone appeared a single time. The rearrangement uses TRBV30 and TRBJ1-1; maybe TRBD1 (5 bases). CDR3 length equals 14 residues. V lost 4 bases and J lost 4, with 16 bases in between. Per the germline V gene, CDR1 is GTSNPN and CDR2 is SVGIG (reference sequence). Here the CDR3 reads CAWILGPGGTEAFF. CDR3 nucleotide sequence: TGTGCCTGGATCCTGGGCCCGGGGGGCACTGAAGCTTTCTTT.

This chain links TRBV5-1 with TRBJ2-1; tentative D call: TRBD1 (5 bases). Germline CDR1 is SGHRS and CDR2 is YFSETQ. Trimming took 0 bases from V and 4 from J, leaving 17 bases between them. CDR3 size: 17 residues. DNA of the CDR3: TGCGCCAGCAGCTTGGGGTCAGGGTCAAGGGGTTACAATGAGCAGTTCTTC. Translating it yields CASSLGSGSRGYNEQFF.

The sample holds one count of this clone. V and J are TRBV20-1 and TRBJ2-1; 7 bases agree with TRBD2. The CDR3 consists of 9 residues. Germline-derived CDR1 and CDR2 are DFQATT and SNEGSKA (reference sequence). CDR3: CAGGGEQFF. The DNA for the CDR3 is TGCGCCGGGGGAGGGGAGCAGTTCTTC.

CDR3 in DNA: TGTGCCAGCAGGGAGGCGCCTGGTCAGCCCCAGCATTTT. Its protein is CASREAPGQPQHF. The gene calls are TRBV7-2 and TRBJ1-5; D unresolved. The CDR3 sequence is 13 residues long. CDR1 SGHTA and CDR2 FQGNSA come from the germline V gene. The germline V and J ends were trimmed by 6 bases and 6 bases, with 12 bases remaining between them. The full variable domain, completed using reference TRBV7-2 and TRBJ1-5, is GAGVSQSPSNKVTEKGKDVELRCDPISGHTALYWYRQSLGQGLEFLIYFQGNSAPDKSGLPSDRFSAERTGGSVSTLTIQRTQQEDSAVYLCASREAPGQPQHFGDGTRLSIL.

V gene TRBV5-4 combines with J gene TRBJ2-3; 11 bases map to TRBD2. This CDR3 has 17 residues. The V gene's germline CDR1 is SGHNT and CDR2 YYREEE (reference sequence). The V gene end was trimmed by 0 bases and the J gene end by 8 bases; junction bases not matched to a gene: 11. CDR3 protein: CASSLALGLSGRGTQYF. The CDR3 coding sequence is TGTGCCAGCAGCTTGGCCCTGGGACTTAGCGGGAGGGGTACGCAGTATTTT.

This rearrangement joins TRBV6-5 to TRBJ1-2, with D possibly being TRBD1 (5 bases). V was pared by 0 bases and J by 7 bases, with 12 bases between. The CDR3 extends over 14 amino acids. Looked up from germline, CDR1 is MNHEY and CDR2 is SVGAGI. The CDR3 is CASSYSRGGTGYTF. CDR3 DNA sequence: TGTGCCAGCAGTTACTCGAGGGGAGGCACTGGCTACACCTTC.

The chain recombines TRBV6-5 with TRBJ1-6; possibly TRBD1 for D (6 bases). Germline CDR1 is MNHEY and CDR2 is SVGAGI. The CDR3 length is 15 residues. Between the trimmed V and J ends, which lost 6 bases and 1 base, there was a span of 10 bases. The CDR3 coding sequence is TGTGCCAGCAGCCAACAGGGTTCCTATAATTCACCCCTCCACTTT. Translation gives CASSQQGSYNSPLHF.

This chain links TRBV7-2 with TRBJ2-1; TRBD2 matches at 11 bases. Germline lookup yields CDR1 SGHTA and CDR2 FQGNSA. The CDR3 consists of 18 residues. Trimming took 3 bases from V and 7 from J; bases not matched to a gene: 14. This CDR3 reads CASSFLAGGGSRWNEQFF. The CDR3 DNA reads TGTGCCAGCAGCTTTCTAGCGGGAGGAGGTTCTCGGTGGAATGAGCAGTTCTTC.

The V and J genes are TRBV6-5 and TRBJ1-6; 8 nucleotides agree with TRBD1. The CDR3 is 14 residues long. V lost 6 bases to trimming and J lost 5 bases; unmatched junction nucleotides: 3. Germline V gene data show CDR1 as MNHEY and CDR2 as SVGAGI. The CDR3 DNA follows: TGTGCCAGCAGCCGACAGGGGAATAATTCACCCCTCCACTTT. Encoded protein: CASSRQGNNSPLHF.

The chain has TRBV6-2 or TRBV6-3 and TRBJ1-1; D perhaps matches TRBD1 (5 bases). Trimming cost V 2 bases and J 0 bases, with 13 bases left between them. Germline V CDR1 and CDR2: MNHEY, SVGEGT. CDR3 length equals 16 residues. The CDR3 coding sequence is TGTGCCAGCAGTTACCCGCAACACAGGATGAACACTGAAGCTTTCTTT. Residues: CASSYPQHRMNTEAFF.

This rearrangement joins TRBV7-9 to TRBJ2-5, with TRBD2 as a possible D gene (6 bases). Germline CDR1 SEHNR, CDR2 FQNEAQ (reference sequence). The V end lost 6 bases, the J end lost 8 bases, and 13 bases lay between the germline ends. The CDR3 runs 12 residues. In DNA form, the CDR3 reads TGTGCCAGCAGTTCGACACTAGCCACCCAGTACTTC. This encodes CASSSTLATQYF.

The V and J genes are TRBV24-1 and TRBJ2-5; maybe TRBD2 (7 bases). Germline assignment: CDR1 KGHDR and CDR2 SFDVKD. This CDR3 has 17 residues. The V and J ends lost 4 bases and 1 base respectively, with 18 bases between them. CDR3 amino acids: CATSEGGPSRGQETQYF. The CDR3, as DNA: TGTGCCACCAGTGAGGGGGGGCCGTCTCGCGGCCAAGAGACCCAGTACTTC.

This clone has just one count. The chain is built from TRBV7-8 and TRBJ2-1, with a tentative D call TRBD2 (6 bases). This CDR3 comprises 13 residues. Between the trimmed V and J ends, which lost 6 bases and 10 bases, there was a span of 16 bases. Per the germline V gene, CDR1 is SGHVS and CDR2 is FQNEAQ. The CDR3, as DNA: TGTGCCAGCAGAGTTCAGGTGGAGGGAGAGCAGTTCTTC. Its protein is CASRVQVEGEQFF.